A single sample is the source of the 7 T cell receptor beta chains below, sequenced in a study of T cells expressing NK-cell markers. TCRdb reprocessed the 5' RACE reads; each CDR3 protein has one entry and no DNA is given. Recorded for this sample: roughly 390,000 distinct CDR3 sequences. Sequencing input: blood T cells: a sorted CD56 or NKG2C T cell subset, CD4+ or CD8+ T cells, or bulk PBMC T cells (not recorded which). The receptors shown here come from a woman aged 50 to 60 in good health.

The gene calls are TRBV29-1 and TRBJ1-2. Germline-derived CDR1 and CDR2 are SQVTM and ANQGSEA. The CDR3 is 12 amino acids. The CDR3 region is CSVDSLWYGYTF.

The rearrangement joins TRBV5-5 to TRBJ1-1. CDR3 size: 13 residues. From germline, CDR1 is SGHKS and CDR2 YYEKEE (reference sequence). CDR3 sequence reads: CASSFQARSGAFF.

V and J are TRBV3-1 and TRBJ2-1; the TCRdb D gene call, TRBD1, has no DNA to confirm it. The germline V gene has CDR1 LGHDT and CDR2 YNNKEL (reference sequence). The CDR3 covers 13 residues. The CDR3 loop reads CASSQARANEQFF.

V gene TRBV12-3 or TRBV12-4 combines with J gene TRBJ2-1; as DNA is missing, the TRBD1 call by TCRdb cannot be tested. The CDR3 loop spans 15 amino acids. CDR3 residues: CASSFPGPQYNEQFF.

CDR3 residues: CASSRVTGRTQYF. This chain joins TRBV25-1 and TRBJ2-5; the TRBD2 assignment by TCRdb is unverifiable without DNA. The CDR3 totals 13 residues. Germline V gene lookup returns CDR1 MGHDK and CDR2 SYGVNS.

The CDR3 spells CASTRELAGVGLAVPETQYF. The chain is built from TRBV2 and TRBJ2-5; TCRdb names TRBD2, which stays unverified in the absence of DNA. Germline V gene lookup returns CDR1 SNHLY and CDR2 FYNNEI. The CDR3 runs to 20 residues.

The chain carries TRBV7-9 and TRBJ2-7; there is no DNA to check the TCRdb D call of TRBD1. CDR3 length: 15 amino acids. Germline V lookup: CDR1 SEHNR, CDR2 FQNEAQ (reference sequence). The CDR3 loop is CASSVSGRGTYEQYF.